The 20 T cell receptor beta chains reported below all come from one sample, sequenced in a study of OX40 agonist ivuxolimab in advanced cancers. Repertoires were generated with immunoSEQ multiplex PCR, while TCRdb's copy carries only in-frame clones and drops some. The sample includes some 54,000 clones, about 90% seen only once; the top ten take 6.5% to 7.5%. Here the sequenced sample was CD4+ or CD8+ T cells sorted from blood, taken in a trial of the OX40 agonist ivuxolimab. The source is an adult with an advanced solid tumor such as melanoma, head and neck, liver or kidney cancer.

The V gene is TRBV21-1, the J gene TRBJ1-2; the table's D gene call, TRBD1, was not cross checked with the DNA. TRBV21-1 is described as a pseudogene. This CDR3 has 13 residues. The CDR3 nucleotides read TGTGCCAGCAGAAGGACAGGTTCCTATGGCTACACCTTC. As protein: CASRRTGSYGYTF.

The V call is TRBV19, the J call TRBJ2-2, with 14 bases that match TRBD2. This CDR3 comprises 18 residues. With 7 bases clipped from V and 1 base from J, the junction kept 8 bases outside the gene matches. Germline V gene lookup returns CDR1 LNHDA and CDR2 SQIVND (reference sequence). CDR3 sequence (DNA): TGTGCCAGTACCCCCGGACTAGCGGGGGGCAAGAACACCGGGGAGCTGTTTTTT. Amino acids: CASTPGLAGGKNTGELFF. The whole variable domain, remainder taken from reference TRBV19 and TRBJ2-2, is DGGITQSPKYLFRKEGQNVTLSCEQNLNHDAMYWYRQDPGQGLRLIYYSQIVNDFQKGDIAEGYSVSREKKESFPLTVTSAQKNPTAFYLCASTPGLAGGKNTGELFFGEGSRLTVL.

The chain employs TRBV9 and TRBJ1-5; D gene uncertain. The CDR3 covers 14 residues. V lost 3 bases and J lost 4, with 11 bases in between. Germline CDR1 reads SGDLS; CDR2 reads YYNGEE. CDR3 protein: CASSADGLNQPQHF. CDR3 bases: TGTGCCAGCAGCGCGGACGGACTAAATCAGCCCCAGCATTTT.

The chain joins TRBV10-3 to TRBJ2-7; a weak D match, TRBD2 (6 bases). Trimming removed 6 bases at V and 0 bases at J, with 12 bases between. CDR1 is ENHRY, CDR2 SYGVKD, per germline. The CDR3 consists of 14 residues. CDR3 DNA sequence: TGTGCCATCAGGGTTGGGCGGGACTCCTACGAGCAGTACTTC. This translates into CAIRVGRDSYEQYF.

The gene calls are TRBV10-3 and TRBJ2-5, with TRBD1 identical over 9 bases. The CDR3 consists of 13 residues. The trim removed 8 bases at V and 4 bases at J, leaving 5 bases unmatched. In germline, CDR1 is ENHRY, CDR2 SYGVKD. The CDR3 nucleotides read TGTGCCATCCAGGAGGACAGGGGAGAGACCCAGTACTTC. It encodes CAIQEDRGETQYF.

The gene calls are TRBV2 and TRBJ1-5; 7 bases align to TRBD1. In germline, CDR1 is SNHLY, CDR2 FYNNEI. Trimming cost V 6 bases and J 0 bases; bases outside gene matches: 5. This CDR3 region has 15 residues. CDR3 DNA: TGTGCCAGCAGCTCGGGGACAGATAGCAATCAGCCCCAGCATTTT. This translates into CASSSGTDSNQPQHF.

J is TRBJ1-1 and V is TRBV19; D may be TRBD1 (5 bases). CDR1 is LNHDA and CDR2 is SQIVND in the germline V gene (reference sequence). V was shortened by 2 bases and J by 4 bases, with 11 bases between the two germline ends. This CDR3 is built from 14 residues. The CDR3 region is CASSISLQGTEAFF. CDR3 in DNA: TGTGCCAGTAGTATAAGTCTTCAGGGCACTGAAGCTTTCTTT.

The chain links TRBV5-1 to TRBJ2-5, with TRBD1 matching over 9 bases. Germline CDR1 and CDR2: SGHRS and YFSETQ. The CDR3 runs to 14 residues. The ends lost 4 bases at V and 3 bases at J; junction bases unmatched: 4. CDR3 in DNA: TGCGCCAGCAGCCTGGGACAGGGAAAAGAGACCCAGTACTTC. This codes for CASSLGQGKETQYF.

The V call is TRBV5-1, the J call TRBJ2-4; the D gene is possibly TRBD2 (5 bases). In germline, CDR1 is SGHRS, CDR2 YFSETQ. The CDR3 extends over 13 amino acids. Trimming left V 0 bases short and J 8 bases short, with 9 bases between. The chain's CDR3 is CASSLDPGDIQYF. The CDR3 DNA is TGCGCCAGCAGCTTGGACCCCGGGGACATTCAGTACTTC.

This clone was picked up one time. The chain employs TRBV28 and TRBJ2-2; D possibly uses TRBD1 or TRBD2 (5 bases each). Germline V gene sequence: CDR1 MDHEN, CDR2 SYDVKM. The V end was cut by 2 bases, the J end by 0 bases, with 7 bases between. This CDR3 is built from 15 residues. The DNA for the CDR3 is TGTGCCAGCAGTTTAGGGGGAACGAACACCGGGGAGCTGTTTTTT. Its protein product is CASSLGGTNTGELFF.

This rearrangement joins TRBV30 to TRBJ2-5; D is unresolved. The end of the DNA fits TRBJ2-7 better, so the J call may be wrong. CDR1 and CDR2 from the germline V gene are GTSNPN and SVGIG (reference sequence). The CDR3 extends over 14 amino acids. The CDR3 DNA sequence: TGTGCCTGGAGTGTATTCAGAAACCCCTACGAGCAGTACTTC. Translation gives CAWSVFRNPYEQYF.

The J gene is TRBJ1-1, the V gene TRBV28, with a weak D call TRBD1 (5 bases). The V end was cut by 8 bases, the J end by 8 bases, with 15 bases between. The CDR3 runs to 12 residues. Germline assignment: CDR1 MDHEN and CDR2 SYDVKM. The CDR3 loop reads CASRLGHNEAFF. The CDR3 DNA is TGTGCCAGCCGACTCGGACACAACGAAGCTTTCTTT.

The sample holds one count of this clone. The chain joins TRBV7-3 to TRBJ2-3; tentatively, D is TRBD2 (5 bases). The CDR3 runs 12 residues. Germline lookup yields CDR1 SGHTA and CDR2 FQGTGA. Trimming removed 3 bases at V and 4 bases at J, with 5 bases between. The CDR3 loop is CASSFGADTQYF. The CDR3, as DNA: TGTGCCAGCAGCTTCGGGGCAGATACGCAGTATTTT.

V gene TRBV9 combines with J gene TRBJ2-1, with D uncertain. V gave up 1 base and J gave up 6 bases, with 8 bases separating them. CDR3 size: 13 residues. CDR1 and CDR2 from the germline V gene are SGDLS and YYNGEE. The CDR3, as DNA: TGTGCCAGCAGCGTAATGGGTTTCAATGAGCAGTTCTTC. The encoded protein is CASSVMGFNEQFF.

The chain joins TRBV6-1 to TRBJ2-3; unclear D gene. The germline V gene encodes CDR1 MNHNS and CDR2 SASEGT. V lost 7 bases and J 6 bases, leaving 14 bases between the germline ends. The CDR3 extends over 13 amino acids. The DNA for the CDR3 is TGTGCCAGCAAGGTGGTCCAACAGGATACGCAGTATTTT. Its translation is CASKVVQQDTQYF.

V is TRBV10-3 and J is TRBJ2-5; D may be TRBD2 (5 bases). Germline lookup yields CDR1 ENHRY and CDR2 SYGVKD. V shed 2 bases and J shed 9 bases, with 16 bases lying between them. CDR3 size: 14 residues. CDR3 nucleotide sequence: TGTGCCATCAGTGAGGCGGTGTCTCCAGCGGCCCAGTACTTC. This codes for CAISEAVSPAAQYF.

J is TRBJ2-3 and V is TRBV7-3; 10 positions match TRBD2. Per germline, CDR1 SGHTA and CDR2 FQGTGA. The trim removed 3 bases at V and 2 bases at J, leaving 5 bases unmatched. The CDR3 sequence is 16 residues long. CDR3 loop: CASSLVAGGYTDTQYF. The CDR3 DNA follows: TGTGCCAGCAGCTTGGTAGCGGGGGGATACACAGATACGCAGTATTTT.

The chain has TRBV11-1 and TRBJ1-2; 11 bases are shared with TRBD1. Germline V lookup: CDR1 SGHAT, CDR2 FQDESV (reference sequence). Trimming removed 4 bases from V and 8 bases from J; junction bases left unmatched: 12. The CDR3 has 16 residues. The DNA for the CDR3 is TGTGCCAGCAGCTCGTCAATAGGACAGGGGGCCAAAGGCTACACCTTC. Its protein product is CASSSSIGQGAKGYTF.

This chain joins TRBV5-4 and TRBJ1-4, with 7 bases identical to TRBD1. Germline assignment: CDR1 SGHNT and CDR2 YYREEE (reference sequence). The CDR3 covers 14 residues. The J segment lost 7 bases and the V segment lost 2 bases, leaving 5 bases of the junction unmatched. The CDR3 nucleotides read TGTGCCAGCAGCTTCAGGGGGGGACCTGAAAAACTGTTTTTT. This codes for CASSFRGGPEKLFF.

This clone was counted a single time. The chain carries TRBV19 and TRBJ1-6, with D uncertain. V lost 3 bases and J 2 bases, leaving 11 bases between the germline ends. The CDR3 runs 16 residues. Germline V gene sequence: CDR1 LNHDA, CDR2 SQIVND (reference sequence). The CDR3 spells CASSIEGSPYNSPLHF. CDR3 DNA sequence: TGTGCCAGTAGTATCGAAGGGAGTCCCTATAATTCACCCCTCCACTTT.